The 22 T cell receptor beta chains below come from one sample, sequenced in a study of shared clonotypes between healthy human individuals. Here immunoSEQ multiplex PCR was the method, and the copy in TCRdb shows in-frame clones only, minus some. The sample lists more than 2 million clones, 85% to 95% occurring once. Terminally differentiated effector memory CD45RA+ cells were excluded by CCR7 positive selection of CD45RO-negative cells. Sample: naive CD8+ T cells sorted from blood. The receptor source for this set is a man between 18 and 29 years old in good health.

V gene TRBV5-6 combines with J gene TRBJ2-7, with TRBD2 matching over 11 bases. Germline V gene sequence: CDR1 SGHDT, CDR2 YYEEEE. V was clipped by 3 bases and J by 2 bases; unmatched bases: 4. This CDR3 has 15 residues. CDR3 loop: CASSSTSGSTYEQYF. The CDR3 DNA reads as TGTGCCAGCAGCTCCACTAGCGGGAGTACCTACGAGCAGTACTTC. The entire variable domain, with the rest obtained from reference TRBV5-6 and TRBJ2-7, is as follows: DAGVTQSPTHLIKTRGQQVTLRCSPKSGHDTVSWYQQALGQGPQFIFQYYEEEERQRGNFPDRFSGHQFPNYSSELNVNALLLGDSALYLCASSSTSGSTYEQYFGPGTRLTVT.

Comment on this clone: This CDR3 is also generated by other DNA sequences in the sample. The rearrangement links TRBV5-6 to TRBJ2-3; D gene ambiguous. V lost 2 bases to trimming and J lost 3 bases, with 4 bases between them. The CDR3 loop spans 12 amino acids. Germline CDR1 is SGHDT and CDR2 is YYEEEE. This CDR3 reads CASSFITDTQYF. The CDR3 nucleotides are TGTGCCAGCAGCTTCATAACAGATACGCAGTATTTT. Full variable domain (missing parts from reference TRBV5-6 and TRBJ2-3): DAGVTQSPTHLIKTRGQQVTLRCSPKSGHDTVSWYQQALGQGPQFIFQYYEEEERQRGNFPDRFSGHQFPNYSSELNVNALLLGDSALYLCASSFITDTQYFGPGTRLTVL.

The V call is TRBV27, the J call TRBJ2-7; 10 nucleotides agree with TRBD2. The CDR3 runs to 16 residues. V trimming: 10 bases; J trimming: 0 bases; junction bases outside the gene matches: 12. Germline assignment: CDR1 MNHEY and CDR2 SMNVEV (reference sequence). The CDR3 loop reads CATSPGLAGVSYEQYF. The DNA for the CDR3 is TGTGCCACCTCTCCTGGGCTAGCGGGAGTCTCCTACGAGCAGTACTTC.

J is TRBJ2-1 and V is TRBV19, with D possibly matching TRBD2 (6 bases). Per germline, CDR1 LNHDA and CDR2 SQIVND (reference sequence). The CDR3 has 15 amino acids. V was trimmed by 7 bases and J by 1 base, leaving 14 bases between them. CDR3 bases: TGTGCCAGTACTCATGGGCGGGGATCCTACAATGAGCAGTTCTTC. Amino acid sequence: CASTHGRGSYNEQFF.

The chain joins TRBV9 to TRBJ2-7; D uncertain. The CDR3 runs to 16 residues. In germline, CDR1 is SGDLS, CDR2 YYNGEE. Trimming took off 7 bases at V and 0 bases at J, with 20 bases between the two ends. CDR3: CASSQHRIAPSYEQYF. The CDR3 region has the DNA TGTGCCAGCTCCCAACACCGCATCGCTCCCTCCTACGAGCAGTACTTC.

The chain combines TRBV9 with TRBJ1-2; 10 bases align to TRBD1. V lost 4 bases, J lost 3 bases, and 9 bases stayed unmatched. Germline CDR1 reads SGDLS; CDR2 reads YYNGEE. There are 16 residues in the CDR3. The CDR3: CASSPFPGTGDYGYTF. The CDR3 DNA reads TGTGCCAGCAGCCCCTTTCCCGGGACAGGGGACTATGGCTACACCTTC.

The genes are TRBV10-3 and TRBJ2-7, with D perhaps matching TRBD1 (6 bases). Between the trimmed V and J ends, which lost 10 bases and 2 bases, there was a span of 12 bases. Germline V gives CDR1 ENHRY, CDR2 SYGVKD. The CDR3 loop spans 12 amino acids. The CDR3 DNA is TGTGCCACCGCGACAGGAGCCTACGAGCAGTACTTC. Amino acids: CATATGAYEQYF.

The chain carries TRBV11-2 and TRBJ1-1; 9 positions agree with TRBD1. Losses at the gene ends were 8 bases for V and 7 bases for J; bases not matched to a gene: 8. CDR1 is SGHAT and CDR2 is FQNNGV in the germline V gene. The length of the CDR3 is 13 residues. The DNA for the CDR3 is TGTGCCAGCGGTCCACAGGGGGCGCTTGAAGCTTTCTTT. It encodes CASGPQGALEAFF. Complete variable domain (other parts from reference TRBV11-2 and TRBJ1-1): EAGVAQSPRYKIIEKRQSVAFWCNPISGHATLYWYQQILGQGPKLLIQFQNNGVVDDSQLPKDRFSAERLKGVDSTLKIQPAKLEDSAVYLCASGPQGALEAFFGQGTRLTVV.

The CDR3 region is CASSPPGYNYGYTF. CDR3 coding DNA: TGTGCCAGCAGTCCCCCCGGATATAACTATGGCTACACCTTC. This chain joins TRBV27 and TRBJ1-2; D is undetermined. The CDR3 contains 14 residues. V gave up 5 bases and J gave up 1 base, with 11 bases separating them. Germline CDR1 and CDR2: MNHEY and SMNVEV (reference sequence).

In regard to this clone: One junction end disagrees with the germline gene, perhaps due to a read error. V usage is TRBV5-4 and J usage is TRBJ1-4, with 8 bases matching TRBD1. CDR3 length: 11 amino acids. CDR1 and CDR2 from the germline V gene are SGHNT and YYREEE (reference sequence). CDR3 bases: TGTGCCAGCAGCAAGGGACAGGAACCACTTTTT. Its protein is CASSKGQEPLF.

This clone was recorded once. V and J are TRBV5-6 and TRBJ2-7; 13 bases map to TRBD2. The CDR3 contains 15 residues. Germline V gene lookup returns CDR1 SGHDT and CDR2 YYEEEE. V shed 4 bases, J shed 4 bases, and the junction held 5 bases outside the gene matches. The CDR3 protein is CASSLLTSGGYEQYF. Here the CDR3 DNA reads TGTGCCAGCAGCCTCCTGACTAGCGGGGGGTACGAGCAGTACTTC.

This rearrangement joins TRBV19 to TRBJ1-4; D is unresolved. The CDR3 contains 15 residues. V gave up 3 bases and J gave up 1 base, with 9 bases separating them. Germline CDR1 is LNHDA and CDR2 is SQIVND (reference sequence). The DNA for the CDR3 is TGTGCCAGTAGTATCGACCTGGAAACTAATGAAAAACTGTTTTTT. Translating gives CASSIDLETNEKLFF. Complete variable domain (other parts from reference TRBV19 and TRBJ1-4): DGGITQSPKYLFRKEGQNVTLSCEQNLNHDAMYWYRQDPGQGLRLIYYSQIVNDFQKGDIAEGYSVSREKKESFPLTVTSAQKNPTAFYLCASSIDLETNEKLFFGSGTQLSVL.

In this sample, this clone turned up once. This chain links TRBV25-1 with TRBJ2-3; 8 bases are a match to TRBD1. CDR1 is MGHDK and CDR2 is SYGVNS in the germline V gene. The CDR3 extends over 15 amino acids. Trimming removed 4 bases from V and 0 bases from J; junction bases left unmatched: 3. CDR3 DNA: TGTGCCAGCAGTGTAGACAGGGGCAGCACAGATACGCAGTATTTT. It is translated as CASSVDRGSTDTQYF.

The chain has TRBV30 and TRBJ2-2, with D unresolved. V was clipped by 3 bases and J by 1 base, with 9 bases between them. Per germline, CDR1 GTSNPN and CDR2 SVGIG (reference sequence). CDR3 length: 14 amino acids. The CDR3 protein is CAWRLPWNTGELFF. Here the CDR3 DNA reads TGTGCCTGGAGACTCCCTTGGAACACCGGGGAGCTGTTTTTT.

The chain joins TRBV4-3 to TRBJ1-1; D is unresolved. V lost 5 bases and J lost 5, with 15 bases in between. Germline loops: CDR1 LGHNA, CDR2 YSLEER. The CDR3 is 14 amino acids. The chain's CDR3 is CASSSSSDPTEAFF. The CDR3 DNA reads TGCGCCAGCAGCTCGAGTTCGGACCCAACTGAAGCTTTCTTT.

The rearrangement links TRBV11-2 to TRBJ2-7, with D perhaps being TRBD1 or TRBD2 (5 bases each). Germline V CDR1 and CDR2: SGHAT, FQNNGV. The V and J ends lost 5 bases and 5 bases respectively, with 19 bases between them. This CDR3 comprises 15 residues. The CDR3 DNA follows: TGTGCCAGCAGCGCCATTACTTCAGGGACCCACGAGCAGTACTTC. It encodes CASSAITSGTHEQYF.

The sample holds one count of this clone. The chain recombines TRBV13 with TRBJ2-7; 8 bases are a match to TRBD2. This CDR3 contains 15 residues. Trimming removed 5 bases from V and 0 bases from J; junction bases left unmatched: 6. Germline V gives CDR1 PRHDT, CDR2 FYEKMQ (reference sequence). CDR3 bases: TGTGCCAGCAGCACCACTAGCGGCAGCTCCTACGAGCAGTACTTC. It translates to CASSTTSGSSYEQYF. Based on the CDR3 plus reference TRBV13 and TRBJ2-7, the full variable domain is AAGVIQSPRHLIKEKRETATLKCYPIPRHDTVYWYQQGPGQDPQFLISFYEKMQSDKGSIPDRFSAQQFSDYHSELNMSSLELGDSALYFCASSTTSGSSYEQYFGPGTRLTVT.

The rearrangement uses TRBV6-1 and TRBJ1-2; D ambiguous. The V gene's germline CDR1 is MNHNS and CDR2 SASEGT. The CDR3 is made up of 15 amino acids. V lost 2 bases and J 3 bases, leaving 13 bases between the germline ends. The CDR3 spells CASSESPGFHYGYTF. Written as DNA, the CDR3 is TGTGCCAGCAGTGAAAGCCCCGGGTTTCACTATGGCTACACCTTC.

This chain links TRBV4-3 with TRBJ2-2; 9 bases fit TRBD2. This CDR3 contains 17 residues. CDR1 is LGHNA and CDR2 is YSLEER in the germline V gene. Trimming cost V 0 bases and J 5 bases; bases outside gene matches: 7. CDR3 loop: CASSQEKGGLATGELFF. The DNA for the CDR3 is TGCGCCAGCAGCCAAGAGAAAGGGGGACTAGCTACCGGGGAGCTGTTTTTT.

V and J are TRBV25-1 and TRBJ2-5; D might be TRBD2 (6 bases). CDR1 and CDR2 from the germline V gene are MGHDK and SYGVNS. The V end lost 6 bases, the J end lost 4 bases, and 15 bases lay between the germline ends. The CDR3 covers 14 residues. This chain's CDR3 is CASSLTLARETQYF. The CDR3 region has the DNA TGTGCCAGCAGCCTTACACTAGCTCGAGAGACCCAGTACTTC.

The V gene is TRBV19, the J gene TRBJ2-7, with D perhaps TRBD1 (5 bases). The CDR3 has 14 residues. The V end lost 3 bases, the J end lost 5 bases, and 14 bases lay between the germline ends. Looked up from germline, CDR1 is LNHDA and CDR2 is SQIVND (reference sequence). CDR3 sequence: CASSISRAGHEQYF. CDR3 coding DNA: TGTGCCAGTAGTATTAGCAGGGCAGGCCACGAGCAGTACTTC.

The gene calls are TRBV7-9 and TRBJ1-1; D is undetermined. V was pared by 10 bases and J by 11 bases, with 17 bases between. Looked up from germline, CDR1 is SEHNR and CDR2 is FQNEAQ (reference sequence). The CDR3 totals 11 residues. The CDR3 region is CATGPRGEAFF. CDR3 sequence (DNA): TGTGCCACCGGACCGAGAGGAGAGGCTTTCTTT.